The entry below gives a single TCR beta chain sequence along with its context. The antigen is undetermined. The record originates from a study of T-cell reconstitution after alpha-beta-depleted transplantation in children. Trimming shortened V by 2 bases and J by 6 bases, and 15 bases separated the two germline ends. Germline lookup yields CDR1 SGHRS and CDR2 YFSETQ. The CDR3 spans 14 residues. Unique molecular identifiers tagged the TCRbeta library. TCRdb passed the PCR reads through MiXCR, listing each CDR3 protein once. The sample contains hundreds of thousands of distinct CDR3 sequences, roughly 15% of which appear only once. General study results and limits: Several patients had high TCRbeta diversity at day 60; it came from surviving recipient T cells and thymic progenitors. Reportedly, roughly two months post-transplant, alpha-beta T cells arose from several hundred expanded graft clones. The main origin of T-cell counts and diversity one year after transplant was newly produced T cells.

The clonotype was recovered from a boy in the first two years of life who had a stem cell transplant for Wiskott-Aldrich syndrome, so the T cells may come from the graft donor. Specimen: PBMCs, mostly from graft donor cells, collected 360 days after TCRalphabeta/CD19-depleted stem cell transplant. The chain has TRBV5-1 and TRBJ2-7, with D possibly being TRBD1 (6 bases). The CDR3 bases are TGCGCCAGCAGCTTAGGGACACGAATAAGCGAGCAGTACTTC. It is translated as CASSLGTRISEQYF.